This T cell receptor (beta chain) was profiled in a study of blood T cell repertoires in COVID-19. Study context: Specimens from acute and convalescent COVID-19 originated in the United States, Italy and Spain.

With 4 bases removed from V and 4 bases from J, the gap between germline ends came to 15 bases. Germline CDR1 is LGHDT and CDR2 is YNNKEL (reference sequence). The CDR3 runs 15 residues. Methods used by the authors: How many nucleated cells were present was estimated from reference gene primer amplification. Clones were read by immunoSEQ multiplex PCR, and TCRdb kept only the in-frame ones, dropping some. Clone size and the V and J calls come from that table; the DNA yielded D and trimming. Of approximately 170,000 clones listed, roughly nine tenths are singletons. The receptor was derived from a man between 18 and 35 years old who had recovered from COVID-19. Sequencing was performed on peripheral blood. V is TRBV3-1 (or the pseudogene TRBV3-2) and J is TRBJ2-3, with D uncertain. DNA for the CDR3: TGTGCCAGCAGCCCAACCGCCTCTCGGGCAGATACGCAGTATTTT. Translating it yields CASSPTASRADTQYF.